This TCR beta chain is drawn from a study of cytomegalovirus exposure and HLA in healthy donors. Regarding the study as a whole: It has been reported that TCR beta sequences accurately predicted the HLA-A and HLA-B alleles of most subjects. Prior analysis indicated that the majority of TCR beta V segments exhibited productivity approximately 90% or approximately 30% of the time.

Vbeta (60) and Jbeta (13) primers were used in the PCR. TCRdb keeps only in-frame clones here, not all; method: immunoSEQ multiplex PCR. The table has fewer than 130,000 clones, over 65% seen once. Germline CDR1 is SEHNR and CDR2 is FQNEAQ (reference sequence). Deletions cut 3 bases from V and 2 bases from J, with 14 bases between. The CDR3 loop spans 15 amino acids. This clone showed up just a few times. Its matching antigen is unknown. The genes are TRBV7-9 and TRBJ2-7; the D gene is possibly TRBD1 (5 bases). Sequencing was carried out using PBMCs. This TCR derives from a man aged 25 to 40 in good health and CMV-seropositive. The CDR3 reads CASSFYQTVAYEQYF. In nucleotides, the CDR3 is TGTGCCAGCAGCTTCTACCAGACAGTAGCCTACGAGCAGTACTTC.